The entry that follows covers one TCR beta chain sequence. What it recognizes is unknown. These data are taken from a study of human T cells and chemical hapten exposure. Study in general: The study sensitized with 2% DPC on a 2 cm by 2 cm patch of upper inner arm skin. Overall study results and limits: DPC sensitization left the count of TCRs above 1 in 1000 unchanged.

The time point was: patch test 1, 2 weeks after DPC sensitization. Sample treatment: therapeutic diphenylcyclopropenone sensitization with weekly scalp DPC. TCRdb re-analysed the RACE reads in MiXCR, keeping a single row per CDR3 protein. The table shows 85,000 to 100,000 distinct CDR3 sequences, with approximately 13% occurring only once. The sample here was whole blood, taken in connection with sensitization to the hapten diphenylcyclopropenone (DPC). The TCR was taken from a woman aged 40 to 50 with alopecia areata. Some clones in this sample may be carry-over from other donors' samples.

CDR3 loop: CASSPGTGEEQYF. The CDR3 DNA follows: TGTGCCAGCAGCCCCGGGACCGGAGAAGAGCAGTACTTC. The chain links TRBV28 to TRBJ2-7; D is perhaps TRBD1 or TRBD2 (5 bases each). Germline CDR1 is MDHEN and CDR2 is SYDVKM. This CDR3 is 13 amino acids long. Trimming took 6 bases from V and 7 from J, leaving 16 bases between them. Variable domain in full (rest from reference TRBV28 and TRBJ2-7): DVKVTQSSRYLVKRTGEKVFLECVQDMDHENMFWYRQDPGLGLRLIYFSYDVKMKEKGDIPEGYSVSREKKERFSLILESASTNQTSMYLCASSPGTGEEQYFGPGTRLTVT.